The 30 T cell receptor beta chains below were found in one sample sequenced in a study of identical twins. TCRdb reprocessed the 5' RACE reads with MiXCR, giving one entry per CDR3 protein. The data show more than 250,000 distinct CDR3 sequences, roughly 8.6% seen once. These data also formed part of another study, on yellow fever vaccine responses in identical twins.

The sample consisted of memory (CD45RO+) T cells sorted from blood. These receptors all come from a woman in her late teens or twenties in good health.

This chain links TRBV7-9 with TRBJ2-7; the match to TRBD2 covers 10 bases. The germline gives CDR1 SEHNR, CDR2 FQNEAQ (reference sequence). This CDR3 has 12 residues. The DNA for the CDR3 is TGTGCGGTGGGACTAGCGCAAGACGAGCAGTACTTC. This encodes CAVGLAQDEQYF. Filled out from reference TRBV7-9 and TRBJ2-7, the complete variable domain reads DTGVSQNPRHKITKRGQNVTFRCDPISEHNRLYWYRQTLGQGPEFLTYFQNEAQLEKSRLLSDRFSAERPKGSFSTLEIQRTEQGDSAMYLCAVGLAQDEQYFGPGTRLTVT.

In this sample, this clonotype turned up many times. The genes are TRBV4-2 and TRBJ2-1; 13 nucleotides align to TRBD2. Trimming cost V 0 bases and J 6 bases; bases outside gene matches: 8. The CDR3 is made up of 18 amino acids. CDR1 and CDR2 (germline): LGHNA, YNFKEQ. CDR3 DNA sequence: TGTGCCAGCAGCCAAGATAAAACTAGCGGGAGGGCCCTCAATGAGCAGTTCTTC. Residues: CASSQDKTSGRALNEQFF.

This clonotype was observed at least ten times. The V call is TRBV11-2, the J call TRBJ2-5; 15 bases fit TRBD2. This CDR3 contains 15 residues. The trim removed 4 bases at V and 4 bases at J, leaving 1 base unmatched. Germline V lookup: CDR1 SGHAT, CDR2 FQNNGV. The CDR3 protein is CASSWTSGRGETQYF. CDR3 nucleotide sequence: TGTGCCAGCAGCTGGACTAGCGGGAGGGGAGAGACCCAGTACTTC. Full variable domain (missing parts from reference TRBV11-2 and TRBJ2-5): EAGVAQSPRYKIIEKRQSVAFWCNPISGHATLYWYQQILGQGPKLLIQFQNNGVVDDSQLPKDRFSAERLKGVDSTLKIQPAKLEDSAVYLCASSWTSGRGETQYFGPGTRLLVL.

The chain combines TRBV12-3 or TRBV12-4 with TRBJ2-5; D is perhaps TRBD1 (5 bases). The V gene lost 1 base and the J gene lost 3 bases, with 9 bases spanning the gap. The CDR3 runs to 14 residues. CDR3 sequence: CASSLESREETQYF. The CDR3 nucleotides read TGTGCCAGCAGTTTAGAAAGCAGGGAAGAGACCCAGTACTTC.

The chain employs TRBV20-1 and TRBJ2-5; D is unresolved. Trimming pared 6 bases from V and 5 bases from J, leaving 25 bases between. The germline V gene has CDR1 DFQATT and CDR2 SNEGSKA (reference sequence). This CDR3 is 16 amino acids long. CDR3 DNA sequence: TGCAGTGCCAACATTCTTACCCCCCACGGCAAGGAGACCCAGTACTTC. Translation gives CSANILTPHGKETQYF.

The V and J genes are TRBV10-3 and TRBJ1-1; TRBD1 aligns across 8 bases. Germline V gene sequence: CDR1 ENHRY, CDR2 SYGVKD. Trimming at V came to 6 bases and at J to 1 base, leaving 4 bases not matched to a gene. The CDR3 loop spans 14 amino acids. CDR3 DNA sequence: TGTGCCATCAGCCTACAGGGGGGGAACACTGAAGCTTTCTTT. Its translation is CAISLQGGNTEAFF.

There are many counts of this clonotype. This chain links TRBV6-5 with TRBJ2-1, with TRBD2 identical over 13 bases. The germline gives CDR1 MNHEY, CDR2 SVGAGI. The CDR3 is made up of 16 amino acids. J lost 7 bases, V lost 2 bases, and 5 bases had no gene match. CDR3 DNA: TGTGCCAGCAGTTACCGGACTAGCGGGAGTTCTAATGAGCAGTTCTTC. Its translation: CASSYRTSGSSNEQFF.

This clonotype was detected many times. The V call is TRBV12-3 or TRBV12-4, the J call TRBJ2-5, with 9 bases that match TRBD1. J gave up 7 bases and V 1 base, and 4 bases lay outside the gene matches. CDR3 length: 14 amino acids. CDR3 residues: CASSLGDRVGTQYF. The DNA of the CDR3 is TGTGCCAGCAGTTTAGGGGACAGGGTAGGGACCCAGTACTTC.

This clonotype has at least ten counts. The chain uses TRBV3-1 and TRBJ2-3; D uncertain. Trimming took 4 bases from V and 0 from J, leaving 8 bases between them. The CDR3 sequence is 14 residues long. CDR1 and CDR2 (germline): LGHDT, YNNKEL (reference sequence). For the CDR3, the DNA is TGTGCCAGCAGCCCGACAATTAGCACAGATACGCAGTATTTT. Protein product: CASSPTISTDTQYF.

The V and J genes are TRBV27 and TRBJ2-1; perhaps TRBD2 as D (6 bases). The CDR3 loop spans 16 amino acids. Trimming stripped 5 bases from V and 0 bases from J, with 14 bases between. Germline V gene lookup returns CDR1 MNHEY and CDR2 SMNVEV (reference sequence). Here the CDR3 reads CASSIAGWGSYNEQFF. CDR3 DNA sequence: TGTGCCAGCAGTATTGCGGGGTGGGGCTCCTACAATGAGCAGTTCTTC.

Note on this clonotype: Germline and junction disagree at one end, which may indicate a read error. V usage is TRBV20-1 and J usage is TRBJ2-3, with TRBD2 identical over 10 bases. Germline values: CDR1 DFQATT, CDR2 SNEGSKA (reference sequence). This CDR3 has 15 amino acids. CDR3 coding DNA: TGCTGTGCTTCCCCGCCGGGACTAGCGACAGATACGCAGTATTTT. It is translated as CCASPPGLATDTQYF.

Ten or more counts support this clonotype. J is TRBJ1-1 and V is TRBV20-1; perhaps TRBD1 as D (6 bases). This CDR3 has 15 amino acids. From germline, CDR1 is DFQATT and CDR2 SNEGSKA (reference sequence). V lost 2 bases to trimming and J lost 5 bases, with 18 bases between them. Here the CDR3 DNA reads TGCAGTGCTAGACGAGACGGACAGCCCGGAACTGAAGCTTTCTTT. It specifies CSARRDGQPGTEAFF.

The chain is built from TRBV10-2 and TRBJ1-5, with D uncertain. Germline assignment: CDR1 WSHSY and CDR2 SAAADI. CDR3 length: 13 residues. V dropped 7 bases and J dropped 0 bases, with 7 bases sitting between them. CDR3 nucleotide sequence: TGCGCCAGCATGTCAGCTAGCAATCAGCCCCAGCATTTT. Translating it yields CASMSASNQPQHF.

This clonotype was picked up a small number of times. The chain's CDR3 is CSAGRPSYAMSYLQETQYF. DNA of the CDR3: TGCAGTGCTGGGCGGCCTAGCTACGCTATGTCCTACCTCCAAGAGACCCAGTACTTC. The chain recombines TRBV20-1 with TRBJ2-5; D may be TRBD2 (5 bases). The CDR3 is made up of 19 amino acids. The germline V and J ends were trimmed by 5 bases and 1 base, with 29 bases remaining between them. The germline V gene encodes CDR1 DFQATT and CDR2 SNEGSKA (reference sequence).

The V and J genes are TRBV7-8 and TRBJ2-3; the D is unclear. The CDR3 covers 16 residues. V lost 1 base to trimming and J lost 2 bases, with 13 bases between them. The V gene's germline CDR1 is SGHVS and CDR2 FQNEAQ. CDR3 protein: CASSLVGSELTDTQYF. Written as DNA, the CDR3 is TGTGCCAGCAGCTTAGTAGGGTCGGAACTCACAGATACGCAGTATTTT.

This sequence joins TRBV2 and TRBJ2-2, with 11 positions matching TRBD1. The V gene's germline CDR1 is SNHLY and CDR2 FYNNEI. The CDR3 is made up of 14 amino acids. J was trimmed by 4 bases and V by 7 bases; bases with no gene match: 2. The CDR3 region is CASNGQGATGELFF. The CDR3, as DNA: TGTGCCAGCAATGGACAGGGGGCCACCGGGGAGCTGTTTTTT.

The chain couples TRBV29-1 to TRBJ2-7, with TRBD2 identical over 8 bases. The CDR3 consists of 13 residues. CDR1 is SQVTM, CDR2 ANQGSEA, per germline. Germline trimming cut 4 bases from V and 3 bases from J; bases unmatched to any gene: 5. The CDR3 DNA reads TGCAGCGTTGTTAGCGGGGAAAACTACGAGCAGTACTTC. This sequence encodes CSVVSGENYEQYF.

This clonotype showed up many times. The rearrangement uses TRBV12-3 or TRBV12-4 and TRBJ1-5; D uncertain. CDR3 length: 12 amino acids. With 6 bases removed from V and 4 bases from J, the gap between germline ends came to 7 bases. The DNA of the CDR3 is TGTGCCAGCAGCCGGGGAAATCAGCCCCAGCATTTT. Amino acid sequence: CASSRGNQPQHF.

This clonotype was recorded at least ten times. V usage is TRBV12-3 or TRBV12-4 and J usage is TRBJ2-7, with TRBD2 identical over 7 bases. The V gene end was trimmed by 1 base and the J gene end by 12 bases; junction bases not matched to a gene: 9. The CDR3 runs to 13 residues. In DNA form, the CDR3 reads TGTGCCAGCAGTTTAGTGGAGGGAGGGCGTCTGTACGTC. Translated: CASSLVEGGRLYV.

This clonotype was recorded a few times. The CDR3 DNA reads TGTGCCAGCAGCTTATCCGGGGGCGAGTATAATTCACCCCTCCACTTT. Translating it yields CASSLSGGEYNSPLHF. The J gene is TRBJ1-6, the V gene TRBV7-8; perhaps TRBD1 as D (6 bases). The CDR3 has 16 residues. The V gene lost 2 bases and the J gene lost 4 bases, with 12 bases spanning the gap. From germline, CDR1 is SGHVS and CDR2 FQNEAQ.

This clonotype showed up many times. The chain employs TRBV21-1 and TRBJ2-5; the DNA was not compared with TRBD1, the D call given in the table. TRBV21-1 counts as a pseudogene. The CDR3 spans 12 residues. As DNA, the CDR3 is TGTGCCTTACAGGAGACACAAGAGACCCAGTACTTC. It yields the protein CALQETQETQYF.

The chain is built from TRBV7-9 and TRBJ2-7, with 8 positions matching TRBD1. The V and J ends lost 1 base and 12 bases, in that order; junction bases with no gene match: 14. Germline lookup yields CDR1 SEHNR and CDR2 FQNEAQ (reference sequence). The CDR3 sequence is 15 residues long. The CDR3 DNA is TGTGCCAGCAGCTTAGGTTCCGGCCAGGGGGCGAAGCCGTACTTC. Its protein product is CASSLGSGQGAKPYF.

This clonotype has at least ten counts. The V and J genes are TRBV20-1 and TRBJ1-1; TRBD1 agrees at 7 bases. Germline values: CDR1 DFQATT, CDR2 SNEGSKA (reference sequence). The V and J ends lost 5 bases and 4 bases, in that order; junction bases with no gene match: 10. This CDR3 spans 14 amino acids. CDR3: CSAGALGQLTEAFF. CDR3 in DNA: TGCAGTGCTGGGGCTTTGGGACAGCTCACTGAAGCTTTCTTT.

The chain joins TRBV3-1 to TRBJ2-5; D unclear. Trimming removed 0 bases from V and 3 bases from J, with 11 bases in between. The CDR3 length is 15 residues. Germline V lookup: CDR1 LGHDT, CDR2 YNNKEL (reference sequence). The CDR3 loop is CASSQDLLLEETQYF. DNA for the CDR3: TGTGCCAGCAGCCAAGATCTGCTACTCGAAGAGACCCAGTACTTC.

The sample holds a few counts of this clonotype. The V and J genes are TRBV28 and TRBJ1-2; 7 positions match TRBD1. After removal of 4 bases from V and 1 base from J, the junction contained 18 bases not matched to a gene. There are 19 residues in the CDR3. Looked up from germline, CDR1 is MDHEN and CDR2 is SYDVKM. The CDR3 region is CASSSPSRLDRMGNYGYTF. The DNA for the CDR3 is TGTGCCAGCAGTTCCCCATCGCGATTGGACAGGATGGGTAACTATGGCTACACCTTC.

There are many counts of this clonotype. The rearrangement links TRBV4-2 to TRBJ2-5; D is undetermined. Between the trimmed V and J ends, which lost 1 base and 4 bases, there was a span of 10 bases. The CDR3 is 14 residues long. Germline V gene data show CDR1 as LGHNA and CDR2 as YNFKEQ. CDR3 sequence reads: CASSQVTVGETQYF. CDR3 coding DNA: TGTGCCAGCAGCCAAGTAACCGTGGGAGAGACCCAGTACTTC.

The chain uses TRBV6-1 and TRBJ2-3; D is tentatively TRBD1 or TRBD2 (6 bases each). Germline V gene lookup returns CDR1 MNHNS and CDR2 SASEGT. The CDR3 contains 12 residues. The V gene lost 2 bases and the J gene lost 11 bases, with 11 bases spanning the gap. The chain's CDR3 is CASSELGGGQYF. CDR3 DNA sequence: TGTGCCAGCAGTGAATTAGGGGGAGGGCAGTATTTT.

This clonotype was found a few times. The CDR3 loop is CSASLGQETQYF. The DNA for the CDR3 is TGCAGTGCTAGTTTAGGTCAAGAGACCCAGTACTTC. The chain has TRBV20-1 and TRBJ2-5, with D unclear. CDR1 is DFQATT, CDR2 SNEGSKA, per germline (reference sequence). The CDR3 is 12 residues long. With 3 bases removed from V and 2 bases from J, the gap between germline ends came to 7 bases.

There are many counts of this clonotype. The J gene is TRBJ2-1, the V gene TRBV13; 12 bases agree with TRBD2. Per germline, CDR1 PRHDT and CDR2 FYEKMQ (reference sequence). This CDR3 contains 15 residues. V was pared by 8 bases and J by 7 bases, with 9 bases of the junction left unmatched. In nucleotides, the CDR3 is TGTGCCAGCGGGTGGACTAGCGGGAAGAGGAATGAGCAGTTCTTC. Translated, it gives CASGWTSGKRNEQFF.

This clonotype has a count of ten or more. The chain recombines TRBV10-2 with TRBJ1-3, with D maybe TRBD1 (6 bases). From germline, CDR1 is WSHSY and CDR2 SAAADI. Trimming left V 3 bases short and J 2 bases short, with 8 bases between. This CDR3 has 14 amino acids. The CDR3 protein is CASSEQGAGNTIYF. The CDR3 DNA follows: TGCGCCAGCAGTGAACAGGGAGCTGGAAACACCATATATTTT.